Included here is one T cell receptor (beta chain) sequence, with context. Germline CDR1 WSHSY, CDR2 SAAADI. The V gene lost 4 bases and the J gene lost 6 bases, with 12 bases spanning the gap. CDR3 size: 14 residues. Clones were read by immunoSEQ multiplex PCR, and TCRdb kept only the in-frame ones, dropping some. This sample carries about 160,000 clones, roughly 95% of them seen once, and the ten largest clones take just over 1%. The entry originates in a study of control samples from healthy donors and cancer patients. Input material: blood. The clonotype comes from a woman aged 25 to 39 in good health. This chain uses TRBV10-2 with TRBJ1-4; D unclear. In nucleotides, the CDR3 is TGCGCCAGCAGTGTGACGGGTTTGGATGAAAAACTGTTTTTT. It specifies CASSVTGLDEKLFF.